The present T cell receptor beta chain was sequenced within a study of CD8 T cells in ankylosing spondylitis. In germline, CDR1 is SGHAT, CDR2 FQNNGV. This CDR3 is built from 15 residues. The trim removed 1 base at V and 7 bases at J, leaving 5 bases unmatched. General observations from the study: Apparently characteristic of ankylosing spondylitis blood was a TCR beta motif (about eight highly homologous variants).

At least ten counts were recorded for this clonotype. Its antigen is still unknown. TCRdb reprocessed the 5' RACE reads via MiXCR and lists one record per CDR3 protein. The profile covers tens of thousands of distinct CDR3 sequences, with 11% appearing a single time and around 1.4% taken by the ten largest. This TCR was recovered from a male donor with ankylosing spondylitis or in good health (not recorded which). Material: blood, either unsorted or a sorted T cell fraction (not recorded which). The V gene is TRBV11-2, the J gene TRBJ2-2; the match to TRBD1 covers 8 bases. CDR3 nucleotide sequence: TGTGCCAGCAGCTTAGCCCAGGGGGCCCACGGGGAGCTGTTTTTT. Protein product: CASSLAQGAHGELFF.